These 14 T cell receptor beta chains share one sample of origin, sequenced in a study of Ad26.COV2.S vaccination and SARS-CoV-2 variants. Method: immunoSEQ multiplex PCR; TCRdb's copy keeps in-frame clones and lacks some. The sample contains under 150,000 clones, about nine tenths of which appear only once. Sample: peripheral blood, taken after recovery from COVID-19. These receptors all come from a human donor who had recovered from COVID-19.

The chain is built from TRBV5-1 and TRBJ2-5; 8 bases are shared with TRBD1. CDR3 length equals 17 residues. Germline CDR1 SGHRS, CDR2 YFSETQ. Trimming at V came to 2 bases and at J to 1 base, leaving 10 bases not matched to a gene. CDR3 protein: CASSFPHIDRGQETQYF. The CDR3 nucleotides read TGCGCCAGCAGCTTCCCCCACATAGACAGGGGCCAAGAGACCCAGTACTTC.

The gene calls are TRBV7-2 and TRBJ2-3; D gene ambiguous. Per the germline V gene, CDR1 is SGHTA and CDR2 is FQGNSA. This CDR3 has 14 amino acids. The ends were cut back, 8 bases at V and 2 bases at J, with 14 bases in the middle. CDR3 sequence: CASVDVRYTDTQYF. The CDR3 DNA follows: TGTGCCAGCGTTGACGTACGATACACAGATACGCAGTATTTT. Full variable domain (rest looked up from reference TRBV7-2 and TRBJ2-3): GAGVSQSPSNKVTEKGKDVELRCDPISGHTALYWYRQSLGQGLEFLIYFQGNSAPDKSGLPSDRFSAERTGGSVSTLTIQRTQQEDSAVYLCASVDVRYTDTQYFGPGTRLTVL.

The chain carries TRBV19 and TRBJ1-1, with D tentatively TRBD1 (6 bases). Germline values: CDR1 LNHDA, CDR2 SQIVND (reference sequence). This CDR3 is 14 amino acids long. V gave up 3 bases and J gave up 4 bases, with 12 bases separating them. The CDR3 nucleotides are TGTGCCAGTAGTATCGGGGGCGCGGGCACTGAAGCTTTCTTT. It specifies CASSIGGAGTEAFF.

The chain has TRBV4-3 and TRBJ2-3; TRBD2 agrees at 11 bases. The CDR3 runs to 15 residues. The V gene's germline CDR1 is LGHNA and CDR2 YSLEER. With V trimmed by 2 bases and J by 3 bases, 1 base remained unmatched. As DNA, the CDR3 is TGCGCCAGCAGCCAACTAGCGGGGGGTACAGATACGCAGTATTTT. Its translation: CASSQLAGGTDTQYF.

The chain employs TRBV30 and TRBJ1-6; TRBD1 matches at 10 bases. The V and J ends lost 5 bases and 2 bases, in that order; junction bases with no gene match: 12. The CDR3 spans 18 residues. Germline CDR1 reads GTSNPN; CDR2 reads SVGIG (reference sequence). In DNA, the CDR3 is TGTGCCTGGGATGCCGGGACAGGGGTCGATGCCTATAATTCACCCCTCCACTTT. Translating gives CAWDAGTGVDAYNSPLHF.

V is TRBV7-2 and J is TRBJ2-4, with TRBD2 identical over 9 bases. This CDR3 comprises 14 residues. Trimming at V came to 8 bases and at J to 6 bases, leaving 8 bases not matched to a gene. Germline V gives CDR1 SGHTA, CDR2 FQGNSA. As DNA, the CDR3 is TGTGCCAGCTCTCGTGGGGGACTAGCAAACATTCAGTACTTC. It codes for CASSRGGLANIQYF.

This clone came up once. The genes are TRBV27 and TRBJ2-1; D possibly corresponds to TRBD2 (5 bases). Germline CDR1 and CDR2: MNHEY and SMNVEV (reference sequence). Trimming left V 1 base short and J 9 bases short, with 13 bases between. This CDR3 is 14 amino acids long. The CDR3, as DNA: TGTGCCAGCAGTTTATACTGGGTGGGGAGTGAGCAGTTCTTC. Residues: CASSLYWVGSEQFF.

In nucleotides, the CDR3 is TGCGCCAGCAGTGCGAGGACAAGGCTTGGCTACACCTTC. It encodes CASSARTRLGYTF. This chain links TRBV10-2 with TRBJ1-2, with a possible D match to TRBD1 (5 bases). V lost 4 bases, J lost 7 bases, and 13 bases lay in between. This CDR3 has 13 amino acids. Germline CDR1 WSHSY, CDR2 SAAADI.

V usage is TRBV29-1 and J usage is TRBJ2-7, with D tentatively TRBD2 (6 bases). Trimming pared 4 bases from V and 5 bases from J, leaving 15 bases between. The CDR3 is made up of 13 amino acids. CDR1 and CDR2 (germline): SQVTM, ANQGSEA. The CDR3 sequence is CSVGGGVPNEQYF. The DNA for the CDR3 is TGCAGCGTTGGAGGAGGGGTTCCTAACGAGCAGTACTTC.

For the CDR3, the DNA is TGTGCCAGCAGTTACATGGTGGGCCAGGGGGAGCGCTACACCTTC. It codes for CASSYMVGQGERYTF. The chain combines TRBV6-5 with TRBJ1-2; 7 bases match TRBD1. The CDR3 totals 15 residues. Germline V gene data show CDR1 as MNHEY and CDR2 as SVGAGI. V lost 2 bases and J lost 9; bases outside the gene matches: 12.

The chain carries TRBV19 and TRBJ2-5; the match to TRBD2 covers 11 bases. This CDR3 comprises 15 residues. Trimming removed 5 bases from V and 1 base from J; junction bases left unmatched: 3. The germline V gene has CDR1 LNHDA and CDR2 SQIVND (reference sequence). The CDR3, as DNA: TGTGCCAGTAGTGCCCTAGCGGGGGGCCAAGAGACCCAGTACTTC. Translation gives CASSALAGGQETQYF.

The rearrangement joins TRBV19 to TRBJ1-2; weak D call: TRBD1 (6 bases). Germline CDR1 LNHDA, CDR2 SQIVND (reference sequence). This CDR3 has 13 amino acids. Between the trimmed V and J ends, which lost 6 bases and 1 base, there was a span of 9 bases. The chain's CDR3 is CASSQGFNYGYTF. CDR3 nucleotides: TGTGCCAGTAGCCAGGGGTTTAACTATGGCTACACCTTC.

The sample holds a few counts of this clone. The CDR3: CASSRTQGENQPQHF. The CDR3 coding sequence is TGTGCCAGCAGCCGGACACAGGGGGAGAATCAGCCCCAGCATTTT. This sequence joins TRBV3-1 (or the pseudogene TRBV3-2) and TRBJ1-5; 8 nucleotides align to TRBD1. The V segment lost 4 bases and the J segment 4 bases; nucleotides outside the gene matches: 6. This CDR3 is 15 amino acids long. Germline V gene data show CDR1 as LGHDT and CDR2 as YNNKEL (reference sequence).

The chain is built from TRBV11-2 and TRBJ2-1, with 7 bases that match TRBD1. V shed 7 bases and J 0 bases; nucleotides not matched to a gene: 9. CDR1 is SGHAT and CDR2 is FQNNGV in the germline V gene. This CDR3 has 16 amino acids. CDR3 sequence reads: CASTLRDSSSYNEQFF. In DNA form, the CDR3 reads TGTGCCAGCACCCTCAGGGACAGCAGCTCCTACAATGAGCAGTTCTTC. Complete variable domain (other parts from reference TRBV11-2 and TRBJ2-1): EAGVAQSPRYKIIEKRQSVAFWCNPISGHATLYWYQQILGQGPKLLIQFQNNGVVDDSQLPKDRFSAERLKGVDSTLKIQPAKLEDSAVYLCASTLRDSSSYNEQFFGPGTRLTVL.